Below are 9 T cell receptor beta chains sequenced from a single sample in a study of T cell responses to AZD1222 COVID-19 vaccine. The method was immunoSEQ multiplex PCR; TCRdb's version includes in-frame clones alone and lacks a portion of them. The table lists about 52,000 clones, roughly 87% of them singletons. The sample was peripheral blood, taken 28 days after the second AZD1222 dose. The receptors derive from an adult who received the AZD1222 COVID-19 vaccine.

In its sample, this clone was seen once. This sequence joins TRBV29-1 and TRBJ2-2; D is possibly TRBD2 (6 bases). In germline, CDR1 is SQVTM, CDR2 ANQGSEA. V was shortened by 3 bases and J by 7 bases, with 6 bases between the two germline ends. This CDR3 has 11 residues. The CDR3 coding sequence is TGCAGCGTTGAGGAGGGCGGGGAGCTGTTTTTT. Protein product: CSVEEGGELFF.

J is TRBJ2-3 and V is TRBV25-1; TRBD1 matches 9 bases. V trimming: 2 bases; J trimming: 2 bases; junction bases outside the gene matches: 5. Germline-derived CDR1 and CDR2 are MGHDK and SYGVNS. This CDR3 has 16 residues. Here the CDR3 DNA reads TGTGCCAGCAGTGAAGGTGGGACAGGGTTCACAGATACGCAGTATTTT. Amino acid sequence: CASSEGGTGFTDTQYF.

This chain connects TRBV28 to TRBJ1-3, with D perhaps TRBD1 (5 bases). This CDR3 spans 14 amino acids. The germline gives CDR1 MDHEN, CDR2 SYDVKM. V was pared by 4 bases and J by 4 bases, with 11 bases between. CDR3 sequence reads: CASSSPGAGNTIYF. The CDR3 bases are TGTGCCAGCAGTTCACCCGGGGCCGGAAACACCATATATTTT.

The chain links TRBV19 to TRBJ2-3; 16 bases line up with TRBD2. J gave up 7 bases and V 6 bases, and 7 bases lay outside the gene matches. Germline V gives CDR1 LNHDA, CDR2 SQIVND (reference sequence). The CDR3 is made up of 16 amino acids. In nucleotides, the CDR3 is TGTGCCAGTAGCTCCGGGACTAGCGGGAGGGCCAATACGCAGTATTTT. Translated: CASSSGTSGRANTQYF.

The chain combines TRBV29-1 with TRBJ1-1, with D uncertain. Germline V CDR1 and CDR2: SQVTM, ANQGSEA. Trimming took off 6 bases at V and 4 bases at J, with 15 bases between the two ends. This CDR3 contains 13 residues. DNA of the CDR3: TGCAGCGTCGAACAAGGCGGTGGCACTGAAGCTTTCTTT. Translating gives CSVEQGGGTEAFF.

The CDR3 protein is CASSPRADYGYTF. The CDR3 nucleotides are TGTGCCAGCAGCCCCCGGGCGGACTATGGCTACACCTTC. V gene TRBV5-6 combines with J gene TRBJ1-2; D is uncertain. This CDR3 region has 13 residues. V was cut by 4 bases and J by 3 bases, with 10 bases left in between. CDR1 is SGHDT and CDR2 is YYEEEE in the germline V gene.

J is TRBJ2-2 and V is TRBV3-1 (or the pseudogene TRBV3-2); TRBD2 matches 8 bases. Trimming at V came to 4 bases and at J to 5 bases, leaving 9 bases not matched to a gene. The germline gives CDR1 LGHDT, CDR2 YNNKEL (reference sequence). The length of the CDR3 is 16 residues. The CDR3 sequence: CASSLRLAGGTGELFF. CDR3 bases: TGTGCCAGCAGCCTTCGGCTAGCGGGCGGTACCGGGGAGCTGTTTTTT.

CDR3 DNA sequence: TGTGCCAGTGCACAGGGCTATGGCTACACCTTC. It specifies CASAQGYGYTF. This rearrangement joins TRBV19 to TRBJ1-2; the D gene is possibly TRBD1 (6 bases). V was cut by 8 bases and J by 4 bases, with 8 bases left in between. In germline, CDR1 is LNHDA, CDR2 SQIVND (reference sequence). The CDR3 length is 11 residues.

The chain links TRBV12-3 or TRBV12-4 to TRBJ2-7, with D unresolved. CDR3 size: 12 residues. Trimming removed 2 bases at V and 6 bases at J, with 8 bases between. The CDR3 nucleotides read TGTGCCAGCAGTTTATGGGGTTCCGAGCAGTACTTC. Amino acids: CASSLWGSEQYF.